Listed below are T cell receptor beta chains from one sample, sequenced in a study of cytomegalovirus exposure and HLA in healthy donors. Sequencing used immunoSEQ multiplex PCR; TCRdb keeps in-frame clones, though not all of them. The sample contains under 150,000 clones, 75% to 80% of which appear only once. Sequenced material: PBMCs. These receptors were collected from a male donor in good health and CMV-seronegative. The CDR3 runs from the conserved cysteine through the conserved F or W. D genes are given only for firm matches. For some rows the clone size is stated as once, few or many, or as a class when expanded; others skip it.

v_call	d_call	clone_size	j_call	cdr3_aa	cdr3_nt
TRBV5-1	TRBD1	.	TRBJ2-7	CASRAIGDRSYEQYF	TGCGCCAGCAGAGCCATAGGGGACAGGTCCTACGAGCAGTACTTC
TRBV11-1	TRBD1	.	TRBJ2-5	CASSLRGTGSQETQYF	TGTGCCAGCAGCTTAAGGGGGACAGGGTCACAAGAGACCCAGTACTTC
TRBV5-1	.	.	TRBJ2-7	CASSTGAGGNIDEQYF	TGCGCCAGCAGCACTGGGGCCGGAGGGAACATCGACGAGCAGTACTTC
TRBV18	TRBD1	.	TRBJ2-1	CASSRRQGNEQFF	TGTGCCAGCTCACGTAGACAGGGCAATGAGCAGTTCTTC
TRBV2	TRBD2	.	TRBJ2-3	CASSAGLASTDTQYF	TGTGCCAGCAGTGCTGGACTAGCGAGCACAGATACGCAGTATTTT
TRBV30	.	few	TRBJ1-1	CAWSLSRGAFF	TGTGCCTGGAGCCTCTCCCGAGGAGCTTTCTTT
TRBV15	.	.	TRBJ2-7	CATSAEDYYEQYF	TGTGCCACCAGCGCAGAGGACTACTACGAGCAGTACTTC
TRBV29-1	TRBD1	.	TRBJ1-2	CSVTQGGRPNYGYTF	TGCAGCGTCACCCAGGGGGGTCGACCTAACTATGGCTACACCTTC
TRBV6-1	TRBD1	.	TRBJ2-5	CASSGGQGPVKTQYF	TGTGCCAGCAGTGGGGGACAGGGCCCAGTGAAGACCCAGTACTTC
TRBV7-9	.	.	TRBJ1-3	CSSSPRRGSGNTIYF	TGTTCCAGCAGCCCCCGCAGGGGATCTGGAAACACCATATATTTT
TRBV7-2	.	.	TRBJ1-1	CASASGTTGTEAFF	TGTGCCAGCGCCTCCGGGACAACGGGTACTGAAGCTTTCTTT
TRBV19	TRBD1	once	TRBJ1-5	CASSLFRDSYSNQPQHF	TGTGCCAGTAGTCTTTTCCGGGACAGCTATAGCAATCAGCCCCAGCATTTT
TRBV30	.	.	TRBJ2-7	CAWSDSISYEQYF	TGTGCCTGGAGTGACAGTATTAGCTACGAGCAGTACTTC
TRBV18	.	.	TRBJ1-2	CASSPNAPDTNYGYTF	TGTGCCAGCTCACCAAACGCTCCAGACACTAACTATGGCTACACCTTC
TRBV7-9	TRBD1	.	TRBJ2-3	CASSLTGGFQDTQYF	TGTGCCAGCAGCTTAACAGGGGGGTTCCAAGATACGCAGTATTTT
TRBV10-3	.	.	TRBJ1-5	CAISDGQLNQPQHF	TGTGCCATCAGTGATGGACAGCTTAATCAGCCCCAGCATTTT
TRBV5-4	TRBD2	few	TRBJ2-2	CASSTGLAINTGELFF	TGTGCCAGCAGTACCGGACTAGCGATAAACACCGGGGAGCTGTTTTTT
TRBV11-2	TRBD1	.	TRBJ2-7	CASSFYGTALGYEQYF	TGTGCCAGCAGCTTCTACGGGACAGCACTCGGCTACGAGCAGTACTTC
TRBV7-2	.	few	TRBJ1-1	CASSVLRDTEAFF	TGTGCCAGCAGTGTATTGAGGGACACTGAAGCTTTCTTT
TRBV2	TRBD1	.	TRBJ2-7	CASSLRATGPYEQYF	TGTGCCAGCAGTCTCCGGGCGACAGGGCCCTACGAGCAGTACTTC
TRBV5-8	.	.	TRBJ2-5	CASSPYGGVQETQYF	TGTGCCAGCAGTCCCTATGGGGGCGTCCAAGAGACCCAGTACTTC
TRBV10-1	.	.	TRBJ2-5	CASSSSGQETQYF	TGCGCCAGCTCCAGCTCGGGTCAAGAGACCCAGTACTTC
TRBV21-1	.	.	TRBJ2-7	CASSPGGQFYEQYF	TGTGCCAGCTCCCCAGGGGGACAGTTCTACGAGCAGTACTTC
TRBV7-2	TRBD1	.	TRBJ1-1	CASSLRRTGIMNTEAFF	TGTGCCAGCAGCTTAAGGAGGACAGGGATCATGAACACTGAAGCTTTCTTT
TRBV27	.	.	TRBJ2-5	CASSTALGAQETQYF	TGTGCCAGCAGTACCGCGTTAGGGGCTCAAGAGACCCAGTACTTC
TRBV7-4	.	.	TRBJ1-5	CASSSQGYNQPQHF	TGTGCCAGCAGTTCTCAGGGATACAATCAGCCCCAGCATTTT
TRBV29-1	TRBD1	.	TRBJ1-2	CSVDRVGSYTF	TGCAGCGTCGACAGGGTGGGGAGCTACACCTTC
TRBV5-4	TRBD2	.	TRBJ2-5	CASSGLGAGVDF	TGTGCCAGCAGCGGCCTCGGGGCGGGGGTAGACTTC
TRBV30	.	.	TRBJ1-1	CAWWPGLTGTEAFF	TGTGCCTGGTGGCCGGGCCTCACGGGGACTGAAGCTTTCTTT
TRBV6-6	TRBD2	.	TRBJ2-1	CASSYSNRGGGYEQFF	TGTGCCAGCAGTTACTCGAATCGGGGGGGTGGCTATGAGCAGTTCTTC
TRBV5-6	.	.	TRBJ2-5	CASSPQIQETQYF	TGTGCCAGCAGCCCACAGATCCAAGAGACCCAGTACTTC
TRBV11-2	TRBD1	.	TRBJ2-1	CASSNVGTGGYNEQFF	TGTGCCAGCAGCAACGTGGGGACAGGGGGGTACAATGAGCAGTTCTTC
TRBV4-3	.	.	TRBJ1-6	CASSPAEGPYNSPLHF	TGCGCCAGCAGCCCGGCGGAGGGGCCCTATAATTCACCCCTCCACTTT
TRBV15	.	few	TRBJ1-3	CATSRGDSSGNTIYF	TGTGCCACCAGCAGAGGTGACAGCTCTGGAAACACCATATATTTT
TRBV5-1	.	.	TRBJ2-4	CASSFSGMGEDIQYF	TGCGCCAGCAGCTTTTCGGGAATGGGCGAGGACATTCAGTACTTC
TRBV7-9	TRBD1	.	TRBJ2-7	CASSNTDRGQEQYF	TGTGCCAGCAGCAATACCGACAGGGGCCAGGAGCAGTACTTC
TRBV27	.	.	TRBJ1-1	CASRVLRDKNTEAFF	TGTGCCAGCAGGGTTCTCAGGGACAAGAACACTGAAGCTTTCTTT